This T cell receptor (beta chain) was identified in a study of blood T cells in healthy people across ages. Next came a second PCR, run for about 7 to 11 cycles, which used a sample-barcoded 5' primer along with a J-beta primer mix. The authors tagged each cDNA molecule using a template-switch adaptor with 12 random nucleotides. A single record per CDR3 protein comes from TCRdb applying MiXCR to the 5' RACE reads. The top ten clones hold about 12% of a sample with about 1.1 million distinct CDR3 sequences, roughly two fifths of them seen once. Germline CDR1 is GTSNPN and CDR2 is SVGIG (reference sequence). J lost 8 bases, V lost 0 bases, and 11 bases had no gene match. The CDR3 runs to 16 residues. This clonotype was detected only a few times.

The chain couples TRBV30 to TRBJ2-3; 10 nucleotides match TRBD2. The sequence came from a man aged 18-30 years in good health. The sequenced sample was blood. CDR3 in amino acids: CAWSVELAGAGVTQYF. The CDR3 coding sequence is TGTGCCTGGAGTGTAGAGCTAGCGGGGGCGGGGGTTACGCAGTATTTT.